The 26 T cell receptor beta chains given below trace back to one sample, sequenced in a study of blood T cell repertoires in COVID-19. TCRdb's copy holds only in-frame clones and misses some; the assay was immunoSEQ multiplex PCR. The data contain a few hundred thousand clones, around 90% of them seen just once; the ten biggest clones take up approximately 17%. Input material: PBMCs or T cells enriched from blood (not recorded which). These receptors all stem from a woman aged 25 to 39 who had recovered from COVID-19.

The chain uses TRBV18 and TRBJ1-1; a weak D match, TRBD1 (6 bases). This CDR3 is 14 amino acids long. The V gene's germline CDR1 is KGHSH and CDR2 LQKENI. The V end lost 2 bases, the J end lost 7 bases, and 14 bases lay between the germline ends. CDR3 loop: CASSPYDRWDEAFF. The CDR3 nucleotides read TGTGCCAGCTCACCATACGACAGGTGGGATGAAGCTTTCTTT. Full variable domain (outside the CDR3, taken from reference TRBV18 and TRBJ1-1): NAGVMQNPRHLVRRRGQEARLRCSPMKGHSHVYWYRQLPEEGLKFMVYLQKENIIDESGMPKERFSAEFPKEGPSILRIQQVVRGDSAAYFCASSPYDRWDEAFFGQGTRLTVV.

The V call is TRBV27, the J call TRBJ2-3, with TRBD2 matching over 12 bases. Germline CDR1 reads MNHEY; CDR2 reads SMNVEV (reference sequence). J gave up 6 bases and V 2 bases, and 6 bases lay outside the gene matches. The CDR3 consists of 16 residues. CDR3 sequence: CASSLGLAGPRDTQYF. Written as DNA, the CDR3 is TGTGCCAGCAGTTTAGGACTAGCGGGACCACGGGATACGCAGTATTTT.

The gene calls are TRBV27 and TRBJ1-5; D is perhaps TRBD1 (5 bases). The CDR3 sequence is 15 residues long. Per germline, CDR1 MNHEY and CDR2 SMNVEV (reference sequence). Trimming pared 3 bases from V and 1 base from J, leaving 10 bases between. CDR3 sequence (DNA): TGTGCCAGCAGTTTTCAGGGAAAAAGCAATCAGCCCCAGCATTTT. Protein product: CASSFQGKSNQPQHF.

V usage is TRBV30 and J usage is TRBJ1-2, with D tentatively TRBD1 (5 bases). The CDR3 contains 17 residues. The germline V gene encodes CDR1 GTSNPN and CDR2 SVGIG (reference sequence). V gave up 3 bases and J gave up 2 bases, with 22 bases separating them. For the CDR3, the DNA is TGTGCCTGGAGGGATGGGGGGTTCCAAACCGTCAACTATGGCTACACCTTC. Encoded protein: CAWRDGGFQTVNYGYTF.

The chain has TRBV4-1 and TRBJ1-4; no definite D call. CDR1 and CDR2 from the germline V gene are MGHRA and YSYEKL. This CDR3 spans 14 amino acids. Trimming took off 4 bases at V and 8 bases at J, with 14 bases between the two ends. The CDR3 loop is CASSPVEEREKLFF. The CDR3 bases are TGCGCCAGCAGCCCGGTCGAAGAGAGAGAAAAACTGTTTTTT.

This clone was seen a handful of times. This chain's CDR3 is CASSRLAGGKETQYF. The CDR3 nucleotides read TGTGCCAGCAGTCGACTAGCGGGGGGGAAAGAGACCCAGTACTTC. The chain combines TRBV9 with TRBJ2-5; TRBD2 matches 14 bases. The CDR3 is 15 amino acids. Germline CDR1 and CDR2: SGDLS and YYNGEE. After removal of 5 bases from V and 3 bases from J, the junction contained 3 bases not matched to a gene.

The rearrangement links TRBV5-1 to TRBJ1-1; possibly TRBD1 for D (5 bases). Germline V CDR1 and CDR2: SGHRS, YFSETQ. This CDR3 contains 16 residues. The V end lost 4 bases, the J end lost 0 bases, and 16 bases lay between the germline ends. The CDR3 reads CASSIQGAALNTEAFF. The CDR3 DNA sequence: TGCGCCAGCAGCATCCAGGGCGCAGCCCTGAACACTGAAGCTTTCTTT.

This chain joins TRBV18 and TRBJ1-5, with D perhaps TRBD1 (6 bases). The germline V gene has CDR1 KGHSH and CDR2 LQKENI. V was clipped by 3 bases and J by 5 bases, with 14 bases between them. The CDR3 spans 15 residues. CDR3 in DNA: TGTGCCAGCTCACCTTTCTGGGGGCAGGATCAGCCCCAGCATTTT. Protein: CASSPFWGQDQPQHF.

The chain carries TRBV19 and TRBJ1-1; 7 nucleotides match TRBD1. Germline-derived CDR1 and CDR2 are LNHDA and SQIVND (reference sequence). J was trimmed by 0 bases and V by 1 base; bases with no gene match: 5. The CDR3 covers 16 residues. The CDR3 region is CASSIGLTGMNTEAFF. As DNA, the CDR3 is TGTGCCAGTAGTATAGGTCTGACAGGGATGAACACTGAAGCTTTCTTT.

The J gene is TRBJ2-2, the V gene TRBV28; 12 nucleotides agree with TRBD2. There are 15 residues in the CDR3. Germline V gene data show CDR1 as MDHEN and CDR2 as SYDVKM. The ends lost 4 bases at V and 9 bases at J; junction bases unmatched: 6. The CDR3 loop reads CASSSWTSGKWELFF. Here the CDR3 DNA reads TGTGCCAGCAGTTCCTGGACTAGCGGGAAGTGGGAGCTGTTTTTT.

The V and J genes are TRBV27 and TRBJ2-7; 7 nucleotides agree with TRBD1. The CDR3 loop spans 15 amino acids. The junction had 10 bases not matched to a gene; V was cut back by 6 bases and J by 2 bases. Germline values: CDR1 MNHEY, CDR2 SMNVEV (reference sequence). Here the CDR3 reads CASRRQGNPTYEQYF. CDR3 DNA sequence: TGTGCCAGCAGGAGACAGGGCAACCCGACCTACGAGCAGTACTTC.

The chain links TRBV24-1 to TRBJ2-1; 10 nucleotides agree with TRBD1. Germline CDR1 reads KGHDR; CDR2 reads SFDVKD. J was trimmed by 9 bases and V by 4 bases; bases with no gene match: 11. The CDR3 totals 16 residues. In nucleotides, the CDR3 is TGTGCCACCAGTGAGCCAGATCGGACAGGGGGATTTGAGCAGTTCTTC. This codes for CATSEPDRTGGFEQFF.

This chain connects TRBV6-7 to TRBJ2-7; TRBD2 agrees at 13 bases. TRBV6-7 is noted as an ORF with a role that remains uncertain. The length of the CDR3 is 17 residues. The trim removed 7 bases at V and 1 base at J, leaving 10 bases unmatched. CDR3: CASTRTSGSPQSYEQYF. The DNA of the CDR3 is TGTGCCAGCACTCGGACTAGCGGGAGTCCCCAATCCTACGAGCAGTACTTC.

The chain recombines TRBV11-1 with TRBJ1-1; D is unclear. Trimming pared 2 bases from V and 5 bases from J, leaving 15 bases between. CDR1 and CDR2 from the germline V gene are SGHAT and FQDESV (reference sequence). This CDR3 has 15 amino acids. The CDR3 reads CASSLRLGGLTEAFF. The CDR3, as DNA: TGTGCCAGCAGCTTACGGCTGGGAGGTTTGACTGAAGCTTTCTTT.

The genes are TRBV29-1 and TRBJ1-1, with TRBD1 matching 11 bases. The CDR3 is 14 amino acids. The J segment lost 4 bases and the V segment lost 4 bases, leaving 5 bases of the junction unmatched. Germline V gene data show CDR1 as SQVTM and CDR2 as ANQGSEA. CDR3 sequence: CSVVGQGASTEAFF. CDR3 nucleotides: TGCAGCGTTGTAGGACAGGGGGCTAGCACTGAAGCTTTCTTT.

This chain connects TRBV9 to TRBJ1-3; D gene unclear. This CDR3 is built from 16 residues. Trimming cost V 0 bases and J 0 bases, with 10 bases left between them. Germline CDR1 SGDLS, CDR2 YYNGEE. CDR3 sequence (DNA): TGTGCCAGCAGCGTAGTTGGGAGAGGCTCTGGAAACACCATATATTTT. Translated, it gives CASSVVGRGSGNTIYF.

The chain couples TRBV29-1 to TRBJ2-2; the match to TRBD2 covers 8 bases. The germline CDR1 and CDR2 sequences are SQVTM and ANQGSEA. The CDR3 has 14 amino acids. V trimming: 6 bases; J trimming: 5 bases; junction bases outside the gene matches: 8. CDR3 in DNA: TGCAGCGTGGTAGCGGGAAGGGCGACCGGGGAGCTGTTTTTT. As protein: CSVVAGRATGELFF.

V and J are TRBV28 and TRBJ2-7; D unresolved. V lost 7 bases to trimming and J lost 1 base, with 17 bases between them. The CDR3 is 15 residues long. Germline V CDR1 and CDR2: MDHEN, SYDVKM. DNA for the CDR3: TGTGCCAGCACCGATCCCTATTCCGAATCCTACGAGCAGTACTTC. It encodes CASTDPYSESYEQYF. The full variable domain, with the rest looked up from reference TRBV28 and TRBJ2-7, is DVKVTQSSRYLVKRTGEKVFLECVQDMDHENMFWYRQDPGLGLRLIYFSYDVKMKEKGDIPEGYSVSREKKERFSLILESASTNQTSMYLCASTDPYSESYEQYFGPGTRLTVT.

The V gene is TRBV5-1, the J gene TRBJ1-5; D perhaps matches TRBD1 (6 bases). Trimming took 2 bases from V and 11 from J, leaving 17 bases between them. CDR1 and CDR2 (germline): SGHRS, YFSETQ. The CDR3 has 14 residues. The CDR3 reads CASSFGDRPSAQHF. In DNA form, the CDR3 reads TGCGCCAGCAGCTTCGGAGACAGGCCGTCGGCCCAGCATTTT. Variable domain in full (rest from reference TRBV5-1 and TRBJ1-5): KAGVTQTPRYLIKTRGQQVTLSCSPISGHRSVSWYQQTPGQGLQFLFEYFSETQRNKGNFPGRFSGRQFSNSRSEMNVSTLELGDSALYLCASSFGDRPSAQHFGDGTRLSIL.

This sequence joins TRBV18 and TRBJ2-1, with TRBD1 as a possible D gene (6 bases). The CDR3 loop spans 13 amino acids. Germline lookup yields CDR1 KGHSH and CDR2 LQKENI. The germline V and J ends were trimmed by 3 bases and 12 bases, with 15 bases remaining between them. CDR3 residues: CASSPNEGDRQFF. In nucleotides, the CDR3 is TGTGCCAGCTCACCGAACGAGGGGGATCGGCAGTTCTTC.

The gene calls are TRBV19 and TRBJ1-5, with D possibly matching TRBD1 (6 bases). V lost 8 bases, J lost 0 bases, and 14 bases lay in between. This CDR3 spans 15 amino acids. Germline V gene data show CDR1 as LNHDA and CDR2 as SQIVND (reference sequence). The chain's CDR3 is CASGGQPYSNQPQHF. Here the CDR3 DNA reads TGTGCCAGTGGCGGACAGCCGTATAGCAATCAGCCCCAGCATTTT.

The gene calls are TRBV29-1 and TRBJ2-5, with 8 bases identical to TRBD1. Unmatched junction bases numbered 8, after V lost 7 bases and J lost 1 base. Germline-derived CDR1 and CDR2 are SQVTM and ANQGSEA. The CDR3 has 14 amino acids. The CDR3, as DNA: TGCAGCGCTCAAGGGGACAGGACCCAAGAGACCCAGTACTTC. This encodes CSAQGDRTQETQYF.

V gene TRBV7-3 combines with J gene TRBJ2-1, with 7 nucleotides matching TRBD1. This CDR3 region has 13 residues. Looked up from germline, CDR1 is SGHTA and CDR2 is FQGTGA. After removal of 8 bases from V and 10 bases from J, the junction contained 11 bases not matched to a gene. The CDR3: CASAGQASKEQFF. In nucleotides, the CDR3 is TGTGCCAGCGCAGGACAGGCCTCAAAGGAGCAGTTCTTC.

The CDR3 nucleotides are TGTGCCAGCAGCCAAGGAGGGGGGGGCCTCCCCAAAGGGGAGCTGTTTTTT. Translating it yields CASSQGGGGLPKGELFF. The gene calls are TRBV3-1 (or the pseudogene TRBV3-2) and TRBJ2-2; a possible D gene is TRBD2 (7 bases). This CDR3 comprises 17 residues. CDR1 is LGHDT, CDR2 YNNKEL, per germline (reference sequence). The V and J ends lost 1 base and 8 bases respectively, with 20 bases between them.

This chain links TRBV7-9 with TRBJ2-1; 13 bases are shared with TRBD2. Germline V gene lookup returns CDR1 SEHNR and CDR2 FQNEAQ (reference sequence). Trimming removed 1 base from V and 10 bases from J; junction bases left unmatched: 13. This CDR3 has 18 residues. The CDR3 DNA follows: TGTGCCAGCAGCTTAGTGGGACTACTAGCGGGAGGGCCGGGGGAGCAGTTCTTC. It is translated as CASSLVGLLAGGPGEQFF.

The chain links TRBV28 to TRBJ1-2, with TRBD1 matching 7 bases. Trimming removed 8 bases from V and 7 bases from J; junction bases left unmatched: 13. CDR1 MDHEN and CDR2 SYDVKM come from the germline V gene. The CDR3 has 14 residues. CDR3 protein: CASSQGQRGRGYTF. The CDR3 DNA is TGTGCCAGCTCCCAGGGACAGAGGGGCCGTGGCTACACCTTC.